This entry describes one TCR beta chain. What it binds is unknown. This entry comes from a study of T cell clones after liver transplantation. Background on the study: A pre-transplant mixed lymphocyte reaction with TCRbeta sequencing defined graft-donor-reactive clones followed in post-transplant blood. Three of eight recipients were HCV-positive; others had non-autoimmune, non-viral indications. Regarding the study as a whole: Post-transplant, graft-donor-reactive CD4 TCRbeta sequences in blood dropped significantly in most of the 8 subjects.

Germline lookup yields CDR1 MNHNS and CDR2 SASEGT. V lost 4 bases and J lost 2; bases outside the gene matches: 6. The CDR3 is 15 residues long. Unstimulated PBMCs were sorted into CD3+CD4+ and CD3+CD8+ populations. The repertoire was sequenced with immunoSEQ multiplex PCR; TCRdb's copy has only in-frame clones and lacks some. This table has roughly 80,000 clones, approximately 87% appearing once. The sequenced sample was CD4+ T cells from blood, obtained at the 22-month timepoint. The TCR comes from a human patient who received a liver transplant. These T cells may partly come from the graft donor. This chain joins TRBV6-1 and TRBJ1-2; 8 bases are a match to TRBD1. Written as DNA, the CDR3 is TGTGCCAGCAGTGCGGGACAGGACGGCAACTATGGCTACACCTTC. Residues: CASSAGQDGNYGYTF.